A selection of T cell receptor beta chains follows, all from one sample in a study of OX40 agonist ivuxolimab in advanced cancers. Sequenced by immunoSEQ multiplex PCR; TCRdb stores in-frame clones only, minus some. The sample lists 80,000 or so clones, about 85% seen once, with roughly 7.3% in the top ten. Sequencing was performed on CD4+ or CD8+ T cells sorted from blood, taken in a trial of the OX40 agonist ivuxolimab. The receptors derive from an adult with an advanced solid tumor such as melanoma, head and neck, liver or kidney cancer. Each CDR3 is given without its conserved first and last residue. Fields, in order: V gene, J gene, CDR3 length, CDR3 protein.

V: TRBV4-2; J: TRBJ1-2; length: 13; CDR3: ASSQDLAANYGYT
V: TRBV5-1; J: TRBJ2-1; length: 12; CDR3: ANSHGTTGDEQF
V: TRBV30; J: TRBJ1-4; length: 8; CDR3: AWHREKLF
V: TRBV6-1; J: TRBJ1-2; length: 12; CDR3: ASSESGDDYGYT
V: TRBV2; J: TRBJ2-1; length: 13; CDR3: ASSVSGLPDNEQF
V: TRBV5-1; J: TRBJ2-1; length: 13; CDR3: ASSPGLTNYNEQF
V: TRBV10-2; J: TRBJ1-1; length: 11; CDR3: ASKGTGYTEAF
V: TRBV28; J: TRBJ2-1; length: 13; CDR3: ASRGQLAGSDEQF
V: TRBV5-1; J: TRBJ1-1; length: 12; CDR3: ASRPSPSNTEAF
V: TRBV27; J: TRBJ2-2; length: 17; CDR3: ASSLRTSNIGDRPGELF
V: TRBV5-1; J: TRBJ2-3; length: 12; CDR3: ASSPETGPDTQY
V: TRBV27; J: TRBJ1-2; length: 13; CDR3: ASTPRAALTYGYT
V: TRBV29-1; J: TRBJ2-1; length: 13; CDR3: SVAPGGRNYNEQF
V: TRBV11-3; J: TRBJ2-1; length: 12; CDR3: ASSLNAVSNEQF
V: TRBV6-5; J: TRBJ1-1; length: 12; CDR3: ASSYRAGITEAF
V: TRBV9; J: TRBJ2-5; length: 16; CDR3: ASSVVGRSGGVQETQY
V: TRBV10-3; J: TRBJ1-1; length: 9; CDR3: AIGQRAEAF
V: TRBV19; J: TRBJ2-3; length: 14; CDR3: ASSRLAGVITDTQY
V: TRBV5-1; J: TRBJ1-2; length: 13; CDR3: ASSLGRLGSIGYT
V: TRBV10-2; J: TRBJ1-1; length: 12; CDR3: ASRTEVSNTEAF
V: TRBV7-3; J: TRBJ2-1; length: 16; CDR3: ASSLIPTSGRARDEQF
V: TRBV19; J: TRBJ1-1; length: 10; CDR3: ASSIGGGEAF
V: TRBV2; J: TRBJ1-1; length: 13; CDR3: ASSEVRVLNTEAF
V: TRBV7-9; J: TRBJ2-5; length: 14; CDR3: ASSPDGPGLQETQY
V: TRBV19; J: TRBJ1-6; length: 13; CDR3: ASRPGQGANSPLH
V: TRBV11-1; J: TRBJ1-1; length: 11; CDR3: ASSREVYREAF
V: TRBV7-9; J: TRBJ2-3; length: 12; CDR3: ASSLDRGTDTQY
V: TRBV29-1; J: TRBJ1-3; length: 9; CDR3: SVRVGNTIY
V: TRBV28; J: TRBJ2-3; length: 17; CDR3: ASSRLSRDRDRATDTQY
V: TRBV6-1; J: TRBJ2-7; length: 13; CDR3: ASKTGGTSSYEQY
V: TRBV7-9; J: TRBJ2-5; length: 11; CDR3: ASSLARWDNQY
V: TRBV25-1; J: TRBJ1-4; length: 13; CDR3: ASRKALGSNEKLF
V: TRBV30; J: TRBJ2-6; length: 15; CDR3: AWRVLEKGRGANVLT
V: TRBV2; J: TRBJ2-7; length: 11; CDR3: ASSPNTPYEQY
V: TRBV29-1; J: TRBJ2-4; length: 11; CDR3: SVAREAKNIQY
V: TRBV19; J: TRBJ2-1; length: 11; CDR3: ASTPRGDNEQF